These T cell receptor beta chains were read from a single sample in a study of beta chain features in type 1 diabetes. Libraries were prepared by immunoSEQ multiplex PCR; TCRdb keeps only in-frame clonotypes and omits some of them. Of hundreds of thousands of clones in the sample, 15% to 17% are singletons; the top ten hold about 0.097%. Sequencing was carried out using naive CD4+ T cells from blood. The receptors shown here come from a man younger than 35 in good health. The CDR3 runs from the conserved cysteine through the conserved F or W. D genes are given only for firm matches. Rows may omit the clone size; those that give it use once, few, many or a size class.

clone_size: few; v_call: TRBV7-6; j_call: TRBJ2-7; cdr3_length: 16; d_call: .; cdr3_nt: TGTGCCAGCAGCCCTAAAGCCGACAGGAGCTCCTACGAGCAGTACTTC; cdr3_aa: CASSPKADRSSYEQYF
clone_size: few; v_call: TRBV5-6; j_call: TRBJ1-2; cdr3_length: 14; d_call: .; cdr3_nt: TGTGCCAGCAGACTGGCAGCTGGGGGCTATGGCTACACCTTC; cdr3_aa: CASRLAAGGYGYTF
clone_size: .; v_call: TRBV10-3; j_call: TRBJ2-4; cdr3_length: 15; d_call: TRBD1; cdr3_nt: TGTGCCATCAGTAGAATTCTAGGGGGCGAGAGCATTCAGTACTTC; cdr3_aa: CAISRILGGESIQYF
clone_size: few; v_call: TRBV27; j_call: TRBJ2-7; cdr3_length: 14; d_call: TRBD1; cdr3_nt: TGTGCCAGCAGTTTCGGACAGGGCTCCTACGAGCAGTACTTC; cdr3_aa: CASSFGQGSYEQYF
clone_size: few; v_call: TRBV2; j_call: TRBJ2-1; cdr3_length: 15; d_call: .; cdr3_nt: TGTGCCAGCAGGAGAGAAGGGAGCTCCTACAATGAGCAGTTCTTC; cdr3_aa: CASRREGSSYNEQFF
clone_size: .; v_call: TRBV6-4; j_call: TRBJ2-3; cdr3_length: 17; d_call: .; cdr3_nt: TGTGCCAGCAGTGCCTCAGGGAGGATGGTCAGCACAGATACGCAGTATTTT; cdr3_aa: CASSASGRMVSTDTQYF
clone_size: .; v_call: TRBV7-2; j_call: TRBJ2-5; cdr3_length: 17; d_call: TRBD2; cdr3_nt: TGTGCCAGCAGCTTATGGGCCCTAGCGGGGGCCCAAGAGACCCAGTACTTC; cdr3_aa: CASSLWALAGAQETQYF
clone_size: few; v_call: TRBV7-3; j_call: TRBJ2-3; cdr3_length: 14; d_call: .; cdr3_nt: TGTGCCAGCAGCTTCCGGGGAGGCACAGATACGCAGTATTTT; cdr3_aa: CASSFRGGTDTQYF
clone_size: .; v_call: TRBV5-4; j_call: TRBJ1-4; cdr3_length: 14; d_call: .; cdr3_nt: TGTGCCAGCAGCCAGCAGGGGCTAGGGGAAAAACTGTTTTTT; cdr3_aa: CASSQQGLGEKLFF
clone_size: few; v_call: TRBV4-3; j_call: TRBJ2-2; cdr3_length: 15; d_call: TRBD1; cdr3_nt: TGCGCCAGCAGCCACCCGGGACAGGGGGCCGGGGAGCTGTTTTTT; cdr3_aa: CASSHPGQGAGELFF
clone_size: .; v_call: TRBV9; j_call: TRBJ2-7; cdr3_length: 14; d_call: TRBD2; cdr3_nt: TGTGCCAGCACCCGCCAAGCGGGGGAGTACGAGCAGTACTTC; cdr3_aa: CASTRQAGEYEQYF
clone_size: few; v_call: TRBV7-8; j_call: TRBJ2-5; cdr3_length: 18; d_call: .; cdr3_nt: TGTGCCAGCAGCGTAGGTCTTGGCGGCCCCTCGTACCAAGAGACCCAGTACTTC; cdr3_aa: CASSVGLGGPSYQETQYF
clone_size: .; v_call: TRBV9; j_call: TRBJ2-2; cdr3_length: 15; d_call: .; cdr3_nt: TGTGCCAGCAGCGTTTCGGATGAAGTGGTCGGGGAGCTGTTTTTT; cdr3_aa: CASSVSDEVVGELFF
clone_size: .; v_call: TRBV19; j_call: TRBJ1-5; cdr3_length: 17; d_call: TRBD1; cdr3_nt: TGTGCCAGTGGCGGAGACAGGGCCCTTCAAAGCAATCAGCCCCAGCATTTT; cdr3_aa: CASGGDRALQSNQPQHF
clone_size: few; v_call: TRBV4-2; j_call: TRBJ2-1; cdr3_length: 15; d_call: .; cdr3_nt: TGTGCCAGCAGTCCCAATGCGGCCCCTAAGAATGAGCAGTTCTTC; cdr3_aa: CASSPNAAPKNEQFF
clone_size: .; v_call: TRBV5-1; j_call: TRBJ1-1; cdr3_length: 14; d_call: .; cdr3_nt: TGCGCCAGCAGCTTGCGGCCACAGAACACTGAAGCTTTCTTT; cdr3_aa: CASSLRPQNTEAFF
clone_size: few; v_call: TRBV28; j_call: TRBJ1-4; cdr3_length: 15; d_call: TRBD1; cdr3_nt: TGTGCCAGCAGCACCGTTGGACAGGGTTATGAAAAACTGTTTTTT; cdr3_aa: CASSTVGQGYEKLFF
clone_size: few; v_call: TRBV5-4; j_call: TRBJ2-5; cdr3_length: 17; d_call: TRBD2; cdr3_nt: TGTGCCAGCAGCTGGGGGACTAGCGGGGTGTACCAAGAGACCCAGTACTTC; cdr3_aa: CASSWGTSGVYQETQYF
clone_size: .; v_call: TRBV19; j_call: TRBJ1-1; cdr3_length: 11; d_call: .; cdr3_nt: TGTGCCAGTAGTCGGACTGTTGAAGCTTTCTTT; cdr3_aa: CASSRTVEAFF
clone_size: few; v_call: TRBV5-1; j_call: TRBJ2-7; cdr3_length: 13; d_call: TRBD1; cdr3_nt: TGCGCCAGCAGCCCCCGACAGGGCTACGAGCAGTACTTC; cdr3_aa: CASSPRQGYEQYF
clone_size: few; v_call: TRBV7-6; j_call: TRBJ1-5; cdr3_length: 14; d_call: .; cdr3_nt: TGTGCCAGCAGCTTACTAGATAGCAATCAGCCCCAGCATTTT; cdr3_aa: CASSLLDSNQPQHF
clone_size: .; v_call: TRBV6-1; j_call: TRBJ1-5; cdr3_length: 15; d_call: .; cdr3_nt: TGTGCCAGCAGTGAAGCAGGAGGGGGAAATCAGCCCCAGCATTTT; cdr3_aa: CASSEAGGGNQPQHF
clone_size: .; v_call: TRBV7-6; j_call: TRBJ2-3; cdr3_length: 17; d_call: TRBD2; cdr3_nt: TGTGCCAGCAGCCCGGGACTAGCGGGGGGACGCACAGATACGCAGTATTTT; cdr3_aa: CASSPGLAGGRTDTQYF
clone_size: .; v_call: TRBV9; j_call: TRBJ2-3; cdr3_length: 16; d_call: .; cdr3_nt: TGTGCCAGCAGCGTAGTCGCGGCCATCCCTACAGATACGCAGTATTTT; cdr3_aa: CASSVVAAIPTDTQYF
clone_size: few; v_call: TRBV19; j_call: TRBJ2-5; cdr3_length: 13; d_call: .; cdr3_nt: TGTGCCAGTAGTCCTGCGGGTTCAGAGACCCAGTACTTC; cdr3_aa: CASSPAGSETQYF
clone_size: few; v_call: TRBV18; j_call: TRBJ1-1; cdr3_length: 14; d_call: .; cdr3_nt: TGTGCCAGCTCACCAATTTCAGGGGACACTGAAGCTTTCTTT; cdr3_aa: CASSPISGDTEAFF
clone_size: .; v_call: TRBV30; j_call: TRBJ1-2; cdr3_length: 11; d_call: .; cdr3_nt: TGTGCCTGGATAGGTTGGATTGGCTACACCTTC; cdr3_aa: CAWIGWIGYTF